This entry concerns a single TCR beta chain. Its antigen is not known. Germline CDR1 and CDR2: GTSNPN and SVGIG (reference sequence). The V gene lost 4 bases and the J gene lost 3 bases, with 13 bases spanning the gap. The CDR3 extends over 14 amino acids. Primers: 60 Vbeta forward and 13 Jbeta reverse. Produced via immunoSEQ multiplex PCR; TCRdb's table is partial and in-frame only. This table holds nearly 110,000 clones, 80% to 90% found once. This entry belongs to a study of cytomegalovirus exposure and HLA in healthy donors. General study points: A later analysis revealed that TCR association rates differed between HLA loci, peaking at DRB1 and bottoming out at HLA-C. Researchers catalogued roughly 170 TCR beta chains as cytomegalovirus-associated. Accurate predictions that matched the HLA-A and HLA-B alleles of most subjects were reportedly made from TCR beta sequences.

This receptor was identified in a man in his forties or fifties in good health and CMV-seronegative. The V and J genes are TRBV30 and TRBJ2-1; D gene uncertain. Sequencing was done on a sample of PBMCs. In DNA, the CDR3 is TGTGCCTGGACATCCCTCGCCTACTACAATGAGCAGTTCTTC. Its translation: CAWTSLAYYNEQFF.